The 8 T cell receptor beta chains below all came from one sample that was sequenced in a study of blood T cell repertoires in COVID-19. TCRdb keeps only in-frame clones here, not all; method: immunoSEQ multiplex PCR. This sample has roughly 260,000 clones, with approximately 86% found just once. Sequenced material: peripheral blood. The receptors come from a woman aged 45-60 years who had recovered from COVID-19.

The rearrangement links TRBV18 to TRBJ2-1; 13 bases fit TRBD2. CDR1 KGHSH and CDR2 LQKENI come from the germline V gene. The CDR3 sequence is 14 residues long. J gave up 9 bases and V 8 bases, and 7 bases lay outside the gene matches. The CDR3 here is CASILAGGPSEQFF. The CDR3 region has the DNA TGTGCCAGCATACTAGCGGGAGGGCCATCTGAGCAGTTCTTC.

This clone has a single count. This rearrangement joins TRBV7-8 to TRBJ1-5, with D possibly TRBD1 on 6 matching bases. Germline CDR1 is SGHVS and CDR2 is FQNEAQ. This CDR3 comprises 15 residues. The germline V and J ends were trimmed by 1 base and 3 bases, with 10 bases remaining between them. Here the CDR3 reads CASSLVGQLNQPQHF. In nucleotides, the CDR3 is TGTGCCAGCAGCTTAGTCGGACAGCTCAATCAGCCCCAGCATTTT.

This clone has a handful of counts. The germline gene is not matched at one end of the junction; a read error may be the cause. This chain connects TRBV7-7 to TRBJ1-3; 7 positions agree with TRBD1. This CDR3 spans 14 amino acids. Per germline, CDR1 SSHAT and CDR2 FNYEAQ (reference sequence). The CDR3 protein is CASSPGGSGNTIYF. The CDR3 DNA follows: TGTGCTAGCAGCCCAGGGGGATCCGGAAACACCATATATTTT.

This chain's CDR3 is CASSASTGFEQYF. The CDR3 nucleotides are TGTGCCAGCAGCGCCTCGACAGGGTTCGAGCAGTACTTC. The genes are TRBV7-9 and TRBJ2-7; 7 bases align to TRBD1. The CDR3 spans 13 residues. V shed 5 bases, J shed 6 bases, and the junction held 7 bases outside the gene matches. CDR1 and CDR2 from the germline V gene are SEHNR and FQNEAQ (reference sequence).

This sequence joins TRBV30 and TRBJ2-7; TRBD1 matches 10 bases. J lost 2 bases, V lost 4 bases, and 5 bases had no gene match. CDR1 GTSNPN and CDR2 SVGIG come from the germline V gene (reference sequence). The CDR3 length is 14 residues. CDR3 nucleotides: TGTGCCTGGACGACAGGGGGCGCAGCCTACGAGCAGTACTTC. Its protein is CAWTTGGAAYEQYF.

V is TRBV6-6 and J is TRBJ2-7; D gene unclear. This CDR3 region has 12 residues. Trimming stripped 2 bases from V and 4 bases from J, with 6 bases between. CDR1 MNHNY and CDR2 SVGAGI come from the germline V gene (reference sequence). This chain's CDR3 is CASSYLEYEQYF. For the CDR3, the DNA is TGTGCCAGCAGTTACCTAGAATACGAGCAGTACTTC.

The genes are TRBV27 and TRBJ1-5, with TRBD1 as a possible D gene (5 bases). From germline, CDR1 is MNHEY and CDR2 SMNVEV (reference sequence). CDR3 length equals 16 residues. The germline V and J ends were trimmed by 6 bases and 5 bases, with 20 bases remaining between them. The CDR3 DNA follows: TGTGCCAGCAGGGCCCCTCCAGGGAATCCGCATCAGCCCCAGCATTTT. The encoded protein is CASRAPPGNPHQPQHF.

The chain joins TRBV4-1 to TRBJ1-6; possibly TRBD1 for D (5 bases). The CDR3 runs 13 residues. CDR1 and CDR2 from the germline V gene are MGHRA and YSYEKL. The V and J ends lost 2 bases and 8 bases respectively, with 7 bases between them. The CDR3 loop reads CASSQKGYSPLHF. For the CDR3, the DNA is TGCGCCAGCAGCCAAAAGGGGTATTCACCCCTCCACTTT.